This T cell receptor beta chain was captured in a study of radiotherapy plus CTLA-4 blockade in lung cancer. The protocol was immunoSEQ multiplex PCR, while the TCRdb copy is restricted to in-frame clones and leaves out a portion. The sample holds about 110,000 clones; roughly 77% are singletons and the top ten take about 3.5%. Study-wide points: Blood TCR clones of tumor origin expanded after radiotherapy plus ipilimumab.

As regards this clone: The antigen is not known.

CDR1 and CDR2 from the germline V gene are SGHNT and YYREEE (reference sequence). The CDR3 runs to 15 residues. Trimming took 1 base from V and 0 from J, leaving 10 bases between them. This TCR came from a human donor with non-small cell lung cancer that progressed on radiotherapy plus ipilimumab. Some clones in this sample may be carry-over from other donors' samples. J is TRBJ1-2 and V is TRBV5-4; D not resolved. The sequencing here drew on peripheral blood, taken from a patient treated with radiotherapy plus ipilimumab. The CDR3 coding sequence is TGTGCCAGCAGCTTGTTTGTCCCAGCTAACTATGGCTACACCTTC. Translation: CASSLFVPANYGYTF. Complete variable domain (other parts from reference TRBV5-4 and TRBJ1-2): ETGVTQSPTHLIKTRGQQVTLRCSSQSGHNTVSWYQQALGQGPQFIFQYYREEENGRGNFPPRFSGLQFPNYSSELNVNALELDDSALYLCASSLFVPANYGYTFGSGTRLTVV.